Presented here are 20 T cell receptor beta chains from one specimen sequenced in a study of blood T cells in healthy people across ages (dated by TCRdb to the mid-2010s). Libraries came from 5' RACE. TCRdb shows the sequencer as Illumina HiSeq 2500. A second PCR of roughly 6 to 11 cycles was performed with a sample-barcoded 5' primer and a J-beta primer mix. In-frame beta chains were kept once TCRdb had trimmed the public reads at Q25 with fastp and called clones with MiXCR. Every entry covers one CDR3 protein and lists the most common genes and DNA from its rows. The sample table shows some 890,000 distinct CDR3 sequences, and 25% to 30% are seen once. The top ten hold roughly a tenth of the sample. This sample was shared with a second study, whose subject was T cells of mothers and their children.

The sequencing input was blood. These receptors came from a woman between 40 and 50 years old in good health.

This clonotype has more than one count but fewer than ten. The chain joins TRBV6-4 to TRBJ2-3; TRBD1 matches at 12 bases. Per the germline V gene, CDR1 is MRHNA and CDR2 is SNTAGT. Trimming at V came to 3 bases and at J to 4 bases, leaving 5 bases not matched to a gene. The CDR3 is 16 amino acids. The CDR3 spells CASSEAGTGGADTQYF. CDR3 sequence (DNA): TGTGCCAGCAGTGAGGCCGGGACAGGGGGCGCAGATACGCAGTATTTT.

This clonotype was found many times. V is TRBV7-9 and J is TRBJ2-1; 11 positions match TRBD2. The CDR3 length is 17 residues. V shed 5 bases, J shed 7 bases, and the junction held 13 bases outside the gene matches. The V gene's germline CDR1 is SEHNR and CDR2 FQNEAQ (reference sequence). The CDR3 coding sequence is TGTGCCAGCAGCCTTGGAATGGGACTAGCGGAGGGGAATGAGCAGTTCTTC. Protein sequence: CASSLGMGLAEGNEQFF.

In this sample, this clonotype turned up many times. The gene calls are TRBV20-1 and TRBJ2-6, with TRBD1 matching 10 bases. This CDR3 comprises 13 residues. CDR1 and CDR2 (germline): DFQATT, SNEGSKA (reference sequence). V lost 6 bases, J lost 12 bases, and 8 bases stayed unmatched. The chain's CDR3 is CSADGQGGGVLTF. The CDR3 nucleotides read TGCAGTGCGGACGGACAGGGGGGAGGCGTCCTGACTTTC.

This clonotype was detected a few times. The V gene is TRBV28, the J gene TRBJ2-3; 12 bases match TRBD2. V lost 6 bases and J lost 0; bases outside the gene matches: 4. The CDR3 totals 16 residues. Germline V gives CDR1 MDHEN, CDR2 SYDVKM. DNA of the CDR3: TGTGCCAGCAGCTTGACTAGCGGGGGTAGCACAGATACGCAGTATTTT. Translation gives CASSLTSGGSTDTQYF.

The table lists this clonotype with a few counts. The chain couples TRBV24-1 to TRBJ1-1, with D possibly TRBD1 on 5 matching bases. The germline V gene has CDR1 KGHDR and CDR2 SFDVKD. The V and J ends lost 4 bases and 8 bases respectively, with 10 bases between them. This CDR3 is 12 amino acids long. In DNA, the CDR3 is TGTGCCACCAGTGACTCTGGGACCGAAGCTTTCTTT. Translation gives CATSDSGTEAFF.

The chain couples TRBV6-2 or TRBV6-3 to TRBJ2-1, with D perhaps TRBD1 (6 bases). The J call is doubtful: the DNA matches TRBJ2-7 better. CDR3 size: 12 residues. In germline, CDR1 is MNHEY, CDR2 SVGEGT. For the CDR3, the DNA is TGTGCCAGCAGTTGGACAGTGAATGAGCAGTACTTC. It translates to CASSWTVNEQYF.

This clonotype was observed a handful of times. The rearrangement joins TRBV20-1 to TRBJ1-1; D is possibly TRBD1 (5 bases). CDR1 is DFQATT, CDR2 SNEGSKA, per germline (reference sequence). The CDR3 is 11 amino acids. The V gene lost 3 bases and the J gene lost 10 bases, with 12 bases spanning the gap. The CDR3 DNA is TGCAGTGCTAGGGTGGGGCCACGAGCTTTCTTT. It codes for CSARVGPRAFF.

This clonotype was seen repeatedly, ten times or more. The rearrangement uses TRBV20-1 and TRBJ1-2; D remains ambiguous. This CDR3 has 14 residues. The germline V and J ends were trimmed by 5 bases and 8 bases, with 21 bases remaining between them. CDR1 and CDR2 from the germline V gene are DFQATT and SNEGSKA (reference sequence). CDR3 nucleotide sequence: TGCAGTGCTCCTCAACGGGTGGCGGATTCGGGCTACACCTTC. It translates to CSAPQRVADSGYTF.

This clonotype showed up just once. The J gene is TRBJ2-7, the V gene TRBV6-4, with 12 bases fitting TRBD2. J was trimmed by 7 bases and V by 2 bases; bases with no gene match: 9. The CDR3 is 16 amino acids. Per germline, CDR1 MRHNA and CDR2 SNTAGT. The CDR3 nucleotides read TGTGCCAGCAGTGACCTACTAGCGGGGGGCCTGAATGAGCAGTACTTC. Protein: CASSDLLAGGLNEQYF.

This clonotype was observed many times. This chain connects TRBV5-5 to TRBJ2-7, with 7 bases identical to TRBD1. This CDR3 region has 15 residues. CDR1 is SGHKS and CDR2 is YYEKEE in the germline V gene (reference sequence). After removal of 0 bases from V and 2 bases from J, the junction contained 5 bases not matched to a gene. Here the CDR3 DNA reads TGTGCCAGCAGCTTGGCTCGGGACAGACCCTACGAGCAGTACTTC. It translates to CASSLARDRPYEQYF.

J is TRBJ1-2 and V is TRBV4-1, with 12 nucleotides matching TRBD1. V shed 4 bases and J 2 bases; nucleotides not matched to a gene: 8. CDR1 and CDR2 from the germline V gene are MGHRA and YSYEKL. CDR3 length equals 17 residues. In DNA form, the CDR3 reads TGCGCCAGCAGCCTTCGGGACAGGGGGCCGTTAAACTATGGCTACACCTTC. Protein product: CASSLRDRGPLNYGYTF.

In regard to this clonotype: This may be a read error, as it is one base from a much larger clone. V and J are TRBV3-1 and TRBJ2-5; no reliable D call. Germline CDR1 is LGHDT and CDR2 is YNNKEL (reference sequence). V lost 0 bases and J lost 11, with 10 bases in between. The CDR3 has 12 amino acids. In DNA, the CDR3 is TGTGCCAGCAGCCAAGACGTTGGGGTGCAGTACTTC. It translates to CASSQDVGVQYF.

This clonotype showed up just a few times. This rearrangement joins TRBV12-3 or TRBV12-4 to TRBJ2-5, with unresolved D. CDR3 length: 15 amino acids. Trimming pared 2 bases from V and 0 bases from J, leaving 10 bases between. Here the CDR3 DNA reads TGTGCCAGCAGTTTACGGGCGTCGTACCAAGAGACCCAGTACTTC. Its protein is CASSLRASYQETQYF.

V is TRBV29-1 and J is TRBJ2-7, with a tentative D call TRBD2 (5 bases). Trimming removed 4 bases at V and 0 bases at J, with 10 bases between. Germline V lookup: CDR1 SQVTM, CDR2 ANQGSEA. CDR3 length equals 13 residues. CDR3 DNA sequence: TGCAGCGTTGGGGAGCTAAGCTCCTACGAGCAGTACTTC. Protein: CSVGELSSYEQYF.

The table lists this clonotype with a count of one. V is TRBV28 and J is TRBJ2-3, with TRBD2 matching 16 bases. V dropped 4 bases and J dropped 8; count of bases not matched to a gene: 9. Germline values: CDR1 MDHEN, CDR2 SYDVKM. This CDR3 comprises 17 residues. The CDR3 DNA sequence: TGTGCCAGCAGTTCACCGGGACTAGCGGGGGGGCGAGGTACGCAGTATTTT. Its protein is CASSSPGLAGGRGTQYF. Full variable domain (outside the CDR3, taken from reference TRBV28 and TRBJ2-3): DVKVTQSSRYLVKRTGEKVFLECVQDMDHENMFWYRQDPGLGLRLIYFSYDVKMKEKGDIPEGYSVSREKKERFSLILESASTNQTSMYLCASSSPGLAGGRGTQYFGPGTRLTVL.

This clonotype has more than one count but fewer than ten. The rearrangement uses TRBV7-2 and TRBJ2-1; TRBD2 agrees at 11 bases. CDR3 length equals 16 residues. Germline CDR1 and CDR2: SGHTA and FQGNSA. The ends lost 5 bases at V and 4 bases at J; junction bases unmatched: 7. Written as DNA, the CDR3 is TGTGCCAGCAGCCCGCAGGGACTAGCGGCATACAATGAGCAGTTCTTC. Its translation is CASSPQGLAAYNEQFF. Using reference TRBV7-2 and TRBJ2-1 for the parts outside the CDR3, the full variable domain is GAGVSQSPSNKVTEKGKDVELRCDPISGHTALYWYRQSLGQGLEFLIYFQGNSAPDKSGLPSDRFSAERTGGSVSTLTIQRTQQEDSAVYLCASSPQGLAAYNEQFFGPGTRLTVL.

There are many counts of this clonotype. The J gene is TRBJ2-7, the V gene TRBV20-1; the D call may be TRBD1 or TRBD2 (5 bases each). Trimming left V 0 bases short and J 3 bases short, with 12 bases between. The length of the CDR3 is 14 residues. CDR1 and CDR2 from the germline V gene are DFQATT and SNEGSKA (reference sequence). The CDR3: CSARDRGRNYEQYF. CDR3 DNA: TGCAGTGCTAGAGATCGGGGCAGAAACTACGAGCAGTACTTC.

The chain has TRBV6-6 and TRBJ1-3, with D uncertain. CDR1 and CDR2 from the germline V gene are MNHNY and SVGAGI (reference sequence). The V and J ends lost 0 bases and 2 bases respectively, with 8 bases between them. The CDR3 totals 15 residues. The CDR3 nucleotides read TGTGCCAGCAGTTACTCGGCAGGACCTGGAAACACCATATATTTT. This translates into CASSYSAGPGNTIYF.

This clonotype was observed at least ten times. The gene calls are TRBV5-1 and TRBJ2-3, with 7 bases that match TRBD1. Germline-derived CDR1 and CDR2 are SGHRS and YFSETQ. The length of the CDR3 is 18 residues. With 2 bases clipped from V and 2 bases from J, the junction kept 14 bases outside the gene matches. In DNA, the CDR3 is TGCGCCAGCAGCTTACGCTCCCCCCGGGACAGCTACACAGATACGCAGTATTTT. It encodes CASSLRSPRDSYTDTQYF.

Many counts were recorded for this clonotype. The chain combines TRBV2 with TRBJ2-1; D is unclear. Trimming cost V 7 bases and J 7 bases, with 11 bases left between them. Germline V gene data show CDR1 as SNHLY and CDR2 as FYNNEI. This CDR3 has 12 amino acids. Here the CDR3 DNA reads TGTGCCAGCACCCCGACCGGGAATGAGCAGTTCTTC. Its translation: CASTPTGNEQFF. Complete variable domain (other parts from reference TRBV2 and TRBJ2-1): EPEVTQTPSHQVTQMGQEVILRCVPISNHLYFYWYRQILGQKVEFLVSFYNNEISEKSEIFDDQFSVERPDGSNFTLKIRSTKLEDSAMYFCASTPTGNEQFFGPGTRLTVL.